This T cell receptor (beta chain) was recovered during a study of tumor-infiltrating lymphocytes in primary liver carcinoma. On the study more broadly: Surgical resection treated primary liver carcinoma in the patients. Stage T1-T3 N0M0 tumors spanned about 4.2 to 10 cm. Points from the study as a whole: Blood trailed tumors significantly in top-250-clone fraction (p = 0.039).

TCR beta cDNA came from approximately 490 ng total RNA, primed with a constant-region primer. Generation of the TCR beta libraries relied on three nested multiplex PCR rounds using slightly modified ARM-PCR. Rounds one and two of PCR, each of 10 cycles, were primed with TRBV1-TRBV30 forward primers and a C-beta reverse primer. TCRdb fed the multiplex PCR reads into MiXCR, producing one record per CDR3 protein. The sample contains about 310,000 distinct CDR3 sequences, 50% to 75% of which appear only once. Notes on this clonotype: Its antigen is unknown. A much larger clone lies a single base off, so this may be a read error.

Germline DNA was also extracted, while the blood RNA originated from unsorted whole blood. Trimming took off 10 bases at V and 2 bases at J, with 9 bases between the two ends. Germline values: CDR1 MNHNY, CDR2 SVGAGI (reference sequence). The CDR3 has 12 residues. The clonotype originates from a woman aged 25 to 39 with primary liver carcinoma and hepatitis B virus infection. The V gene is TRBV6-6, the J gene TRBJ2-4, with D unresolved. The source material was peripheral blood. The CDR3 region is CATADPKNIQYF. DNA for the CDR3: TGTGCCACCGCCGACCCCAAAAACATTCAGTACTTC.